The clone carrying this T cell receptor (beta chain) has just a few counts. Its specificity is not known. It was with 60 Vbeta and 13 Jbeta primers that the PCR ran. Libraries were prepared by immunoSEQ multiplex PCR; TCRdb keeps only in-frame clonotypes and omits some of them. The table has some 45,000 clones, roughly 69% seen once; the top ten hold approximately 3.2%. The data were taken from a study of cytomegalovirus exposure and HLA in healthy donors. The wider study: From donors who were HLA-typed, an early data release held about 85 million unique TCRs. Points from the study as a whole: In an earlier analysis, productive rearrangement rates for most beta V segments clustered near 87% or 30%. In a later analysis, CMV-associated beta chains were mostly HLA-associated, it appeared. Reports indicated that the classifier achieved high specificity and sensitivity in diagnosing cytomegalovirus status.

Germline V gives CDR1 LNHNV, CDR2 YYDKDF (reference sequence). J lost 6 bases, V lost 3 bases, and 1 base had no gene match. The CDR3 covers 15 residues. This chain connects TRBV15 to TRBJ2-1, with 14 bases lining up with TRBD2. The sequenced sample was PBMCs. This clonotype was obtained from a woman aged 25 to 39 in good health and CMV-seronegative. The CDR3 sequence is CATSSGTSGSNEQFF. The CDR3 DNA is TGTGCCACCAGCAGCGGGACTAGCGGGAGCAATGAGCAGTTCTTC.